This T cell receptor beta chain appears in the sequencing data of a study of blood T cell repertoires in COVID-19. Here immunoSEQ multiplex PCR was the method, and the copy in TCRdb shows in-frame clones only, minus some. The sample lists about 78,000 clones; 70% to 90% were seen once. Trimming stripped 0 bases from V and 5 bases from J, with 12 bases between. The CDR3 runs 15 residues. Germline CDR1 SGHRS, CDR2 YFSETQ. The sample taken for sequencing was peripheral blood. This TCR derives from a man between 65 and 80 years old with active or convalescent COVID-19. The chain recombines TRBV5-1 with TRBJ1-5, with a tentative D call TRBD1 (6 bases). The CDR3 here is CASSLEGGAHQPQHF. In DNA, the CDR3 is TGCGCCAGCAGCTTGGAAGGGGGGGCCCATCAGCCCCAGCATTTT.